Given below is one T cell receptor (beta chain) in context. Its antigen is not identified. The data belong to a study of CD8+ T cells in alopecia areata. Study-level points and caveats: Elevated clonality characterized lesional scalp relative to normal scalp, particularly in alopecia totalis/universalis.

With 6 bases clipped from V and 4 bases from J, the junction kept 6 bases outside the gene matches. Germline V gives CDR1 PRHDT, CDR2 FYEKMQ (reference sequence). The CDR3 contains 13 residues. RNA, once extracted, was reverse transcribed into cDNA for use as the sequencing template. The method was immunoSEQ multiplex PCR; TCRdb's version includes in-frame clones alone and lacks a portion of them. The table lists 70,000 to 95,000 clones, 45% to 60% of them singletons. The chain uses TRBV13 and TRBJ2-7, with TRBD1 identical over 7 bases. The clonotype originates from a human donor with alopecia areata. The sequencing sample was made of NKG2D-high CD8+ T cells sorted from blood. DNA for the CDR3: TGTGCCAGCAGTACAGAACAGGGGTACGAGCAGTACTTC. Its protein is CASSTEQGYEQYF.